This TCR beta chain was recovered during a study of blood T cell repertoires in COVID-19. Study-wide background: Two negative PCRs, clearance, or symptom resolution were required of recovered Cohort 3 donors. Acute-phase and convalescent COVID-19 samples originated in the United States, Italy and Spain.

Germline V gene data show CDR1 as MNHEY and CDR2 as SVGAGI. The CDR3 loop spans 13 amino acids. Between the trimmed V and J ends, which lost 2 bases and 4 bases, there was a span of 5 bases. This clone turned up a few times. Allocation to cohorts depended on clinical history reported by the participants. In the original processing: Estimation of nucleated cell counts was performed using reference gene primer amplification. Some clones are missing from TCRdb's copy, which holds only in-frame ones; the method was immunoSEQ multiplex PCR. D and trimming were read from the DNA, whereas the V and J calls and clone size are those reported in that table. The table includes 200,000 to 250,000 clones, approximately 87% detected once.

The receptor was derived from a woman aged 45-65 years in a cohort exposed to, infected with or recovered from COVID-19 (not recorded which). The rearrangement joins TRBV6-5 to TRBJ2-2; D remains unclear. Material for sequencing was PBMCs or T cells enriched from blood (not recorded which). CDR3 amino acids: CASSYIFTGELFF. The CDR3 DNA sequence: TGTGCCAGCAGTTACATATTCACCGGGGAGCTGTTTTTT.